What follows is one T cell receptor (beta chain) and its context. Generated by immunoSEQ multiplex PCR, the TCRdb table keeps only in-frame clones and is missing some. The repertoire has hundreds of thousands of clones, roughly 88% of them found once; the top ten carry 2% to 2.5%. The data derive from a study of blood T cell repertoires in COVID-19. The TCR originated in a woman aged 35 to 49 who had recovered from COVID-19. The sample consisted of peripheral blood.

CDR3 sequence reads: CASSSGGVGNSPLHF. DNA for the CDR3: TGTGCCAGCAGCTCCGGGGGAGTAGGTAATTCACCCCTCCACTTT. The chain has TRBV7-2 and TRBJ1-6, with a weak D call TRBD1 (5 bases). V lost 4 bases and J 6 bases, leaving 13 bases between the germline ends. The germline CDR1 and CDR2 sequences are SGHTA and FQGNSA. CDR3 length: 15 amino acids. Combining the CDR3 with reference TRBV7-2 and TRBJ1-6 gives the whole variable domain GAGVSQSPSNKVTEKGKDVELRCDPISGHTALYWYRQSLGQGLEFLIYFQGNSAPDKSGLPSDRFSAERTGGSVSTLTIQRTQQEDSAVYLCASSSGGVGNSPLHFGNGTRLTVT.